One sample yielded the 27 T cell receptor beta chains listed below, sequenced in a study of regulatory T cells in long-lasting Graves disease. The time point: persistent/refractory GD, antithyroid drugs over 5 years with positive TRAb. RNA from PBMCs was the source of the TCR library. iRepertoire HTBI primers and Arm-PCR of CDR3 regions built TCR beta libraries. TCRdb fed the multiplex PCR reads into MiXCR, producing one record per CDR3 protein. The table lists about 340,000 distinct CDR3 sequences, around 19% of them singletons. This material consisted of peripheral blood mononuclear cells (PBMCs), taken when the disease was refractory, from a patient treated with antithyroid drugs. The receptor set was obtained from a female donor with Graves disease.

At least ten counts were recorded for this clonotype. The rearrangement joins TRBV6-1 to TRBJ2-5; weak D call: TRBD2 (6 bases). The V gene's germline CDR1 is MNHNS and CDR2 SASEGT. Trimming took 7 bases from V and 3 from J, leaving 12 bases between them. The CDR3 is 13 residues long. DNA of the CDR3: TGTGCCAGCACCTCAGGGAGGAAAGAGACCCAGTACTTC. The encoded protein is CASTSGRKETQYF.

This clonotype came up a few times. This sequence joins TRBV7-8 and TRBJ1-6; D perhaps matches TRBD1 (5 bases). The ends were cut back, 5 bases at V and 13 bases at J, with 21 bases in the middle. Germline CDR1 reads SGHVS; CDR2 reads FQNEAQ. The CDR3 is 15 amino acids. The CDR3 region has the DNA TGTGCCAGCAGCCCCAACTCGGGACGGATTCGTCCCCTCCACTTT. It translates to CASSPNSGRIRPLHF.

Turning to this clonotype: A much larger clone lies a single base off, so this may be a read error. The chain joins TRBV6-1 to TRBJ2-7; 8 bases map to TRBD2. Unmatched junction bases numbered 12, after V lost 10 bases and J lost 4 bases. The CDR3 covers 14 residues. CDR1 is MNHNS, CDR2 SASEGT, per germline. In nucleotides, the CDR3 is TGTGCCAACTCTAGGGGACTAGGGATTTACGAGCAGTACTTC. Its translation is CANSRGLGIYEQYF.

This clonotype was recorded a few times. This CDR3 is CSARDWSGLAHETQYF. CDR3 in DNA: TGCAGTGCTAGAGATTGGTCGGGACTAGCTCATGAGACCCAGTACTTC. The chain employs TRBV20-1 and TRBJ2-5; TRBD2 agrees at 9 bases. The CDR3 is 16 amino acids. Losses at the gene ends were 0 bases for V and 5 bases for J; bases not matched to a gene: 10. In germline, CDR1 is DFQATT, CDR2 SNEGSKA (reference sequence).

This clonotype came up many times. The chain is built from TRBV18 and TRBJ2-5; D may be TRBD2 (5 bases). V was cut by 6 bases and J by 1 base, with 21 bases left in between. The CDR3 is 17 residues long. CDR1 is KGHSH, CDR2 LQKENI, per germline. CDR3 sequence: CASSALGRAAVQETQYF. CDR3 DNA: TGTGCCAGCTCCGCTCTCGGGCGGGCTGCTGTCCAAGAGACCCAGTACTTC.

This clonotype was found many times. The chain employs TRBV28 and TRBJ2-7; D is unresolved. CDR1 MDHEN and CDR2 SYDVKM come from the germline V gene. The CDR3 spans 11 residues. The germline V and J ends were trimmed by 3 bases and 7 bases, with 7 bases remaining between them. CDR3 sequence reads: CASSFFGEQYF. In DNA form, the CDR3 reads TGTGCCAGCAGTTTCTTTGGGGAGCAGTACTTC.

V and J are TRBV27 and TRBJ2-5, with a tentative D call TRBD2 (5 bases). V lost 1 base, J lost 4 bases, and 7 bases lay in between. The CDR3 runs to 13 residues. Germline V gene lookup returns CDR1 MNHEY and CDR2 SMNVEV (reference sequence). In DNA, the CDR3 is TGTGCCAGCAGTTTATATAGCGTAGAGACCCAGTACTTC. Its protein is CASSLYSVETQYF.

The DNA of the CDR3 is TGTGCCAGCTCACCACTATTTCGTGGCACTTTAATGGAGACCCAGTACTTC. This encodes CASSPLFRGTLMETQYF. The rearrangement joins TRBV18 to TRBJ2-5; no firm D call. V shed 1 base and J shed 5 bases, with 20 bases lying between them. Germline V CDR1 and CDR2: KGHSH, LQKENI. The CDR3 is made up of 17 amino acids.

The rearrangement uses TRBV27 and TRBJ2-2; 9 bases fit TRBD2. This CDR3 is built from 16 residues. V shed 2 bases and J 5 bases; nucleotides not matched to a gene: 6. The germline V gene encodes CDR1 MNHEY and CDR2 SMNVEV (reference sequence). The CDR3 DNA is TGTGCCAGCAGTTTAGCGGGAGGGCCAAGAACCGGGGAGCTGTTTTTT. It is translated as CASSLAGGPRTGELFF.

Ten or more counts support this clonotype. The J gene is TRBJ2-7, the V gene TRBV6-4, with D possibly matching TRBD2 (6 bases). The CDR3 is made up of 11 amino acids. CDR1 and CDR2 from the germline V gene are MRHNA and SNTAGT. V lost 8 bases and J lost 4, with 9 bases in between. The CDR3 spells CASGGIYEQYF. The CDR3, as DNA: TGTGCCAGCGGAGGGATATACGAGCAGTACTTC.

The chain carries TRBV7-3 and TRBJ2-3; TRBD2 aligns across 7 bases. Germline assignment: CDR1 SGHTA and CDR2 FQGTGA. This CDR3 is 16 amino acids long. Losses at the gene ends were 3 bases for V and 0 bases for J; bases not matched to a gene: 6. The CDR3 loop reads CASSLGGSDSTDTQYF. The CDR3 DNA follows: TGTGCCAGCAGCTTGGGGGGGAGCGATAGCACAGATACGCAGTATTTT.

V gene TRBV4-2 combines with J gene TRBJ2-4; the D is unclear. Trimming removed 0 bases at V and 0 bases at J, with 9 bases between. The length of the CDR3 is 16 residues. Germline lookup yields CDR1 LGHNA and CDR2 YNFKEQ. This chain's CDR3 is CASSQEPGLAKNIQYF. The CDR3 DNA is TGTGCCAGCAGCCAAGAGCCGGGCTTAGCCAAAAACATTCAGTACTTC.

This clonotype has only one observation. This chain joins TRBV7-9 and TRBJ2-3; 9 bases are a match to TRBD2. From germline, CDR1 is SEHNR and CDR2 FQNEAQ (reference sequence). Trimming removed 5 bases from V and 0 bases from J; junction bases left unmatched: 9. CDR3 length: 17 residues. CDR3 nucleotide sequence: TGTGCCAGCAGCCTGTTCGGCGGGGGGGCGAGCACAGATACGCAGTATTTT. Its protein product is CASSLFGGGASTDTQYF.

This chain uses TRBV28 with TRBJ1-5, with D possibly being TRBD1 (5 bases). Germline V gene sequence: CDR1 MDHEN, CDR2 SYDVKM. V gave up 3 bases and J gave up 6 bases, with 15 bases separating them. The CDR3 sequence is 15 residues long. The CDR3 loop is CASSLGGRDAQPQHF. For the CDR3, the DNA is TGTGCCAGCAGTTTGGGTGGCAGGGACGCTCAGCCCCAGCATTTT.

The chain recombines TRBV20-1 with TRBJ1-2; 7 nucleotides line up with TRBD1. Trimming cost V 6 bases and J 4 bases; bases outside gene matches: 8. This CDR3 is 13 amino acids long. Germline lookup yields CDR1 DFQATT and CDR2 SNEGSKA (reference sequence). The CDR3 sequence is CSAPGQNLYGYTF. CDR3 bases: TGCAGTGCCCCGGGACAGAATCTCTATGGCTACACCTTC.

At least ten counts were recorded for this clonotype. The chain uses TRBV20-1 and TRBJ1-2; perhaps TRBD1 as D (6 bases). V lost 6 bases and J 3 bases, leaving 14 bases between the germline ends. The CDR3 covers 13 residues. Looked up from germline, CDR1 is DFQATT and CDR2 is SNEGSKA (reference sequence). CDR3 loop: CSALGGGHYGYTF. Here the CDR3 DNA reads TGCAGTGCCCTCGGGGGGGGGCACTATGGCTACACCTTC.

The chain has TRBV19 and TRBJ2-6, with 9 positions matching TRBD1. This CDR3 spans 18 amino acids. The germline V gene encodes CDR1 LNHDA and CDR2 SQIVND (reference sequence). Trimming removed 1 base from V and 0 bases from J; junction bases left unmatched: 4. The DNA for the CDR3 is TGTGCCAGTAGTATAGCGACAGGGGGTAGCTCTGGGGCCAACGTCCTGACTTTC. Its protein product is CASSIATGGSSGANVLTF.

There are many counts of this clonotype. V gene TRBV2 combines with J gene TRBJ1-1; 10 bases map to TRBD1. V shed 6 bases and J 4 bases; nucleotides not matched to a gene: 8. Germline assignment: CDR1 SNHLY and CDR2 FYNNEI. The CDR3 is made up of 15 amino acids. CDR3 DNA sequence: TGTGCCAGCAGGAGGGACAGGGGCGAGGGCACTGAAGCTTTCTTT. It encodes CASRRDRGEGTEAFF.

The table lists this clonotype with a few counts. The CDR3 is CASSIGDSYYEQYF. The CDR3 nucleotides are TGTGCCAGTAGTATCGGGGACAGCTATTACGAGCAGTACTTC. This chain joins TRBV19 and TRBJ2-7; 7 bases fit TRBD1. This CDR3 comprises 14 residues. J lost 4 bases, V lost 3 bases, and 6 bases had no gene match. The germline gives CDR1 LNHDA, CDR2 SQIVND (reference sequence).

The V gene is TRBV20-1, the J gene TRBJ2-7; D perhaps matches TRBD2 (5 bases). This CDR3 is built from 13 residues. Trimming took off 6 bases at V and 1 base at J, with 13 bases between the two ends. Per the germline V gene, CDR1 is DFQATT and CDR2 is SNEGSKA (reference sequence). The CDR3 nucleotides are TGCAGTGCCCTGGGCGAGGGATCCTACGAGCAGTACTTC. It translates to CSALGEGSYEQYF.

This clonotype has a count of ten or more. Written as DNA, the CDR3 is TGCAGTGCCCTCCGAGGGACCGGGGAGCTGTTTTTT. Protein: CSALRGTGELFF. The J gene is TRBJ2-2, the V gene TRBV20-1; maybe TRBD2 (5 bases). CDR1 is DFQATT and CDR2 is SNEGSKA in the germline V gene (reference sequence). The germline V and J ends were trimmed by 6 bases and 5 bases, with 10 bases remaining between them. This CDR3 spans 12 amino acids.

A remark on this clonotype: A much larger clone lies one base from this, so it may be a read error. The chain combines TRBV29-1 with TRBJ1-2, with D perhaps matching TRBD1 (6 bases). Trimming stripped 6 bases from V and 4 bases from J, with 12 bases between. The CDR3 runs to 12 residues. CDR1 SQVTM and CDR2 ANQGSEA come from the germline V gene. DNA of the CDR3: TGCAGCGTGGACAGACGGGGCTATGGCTACACCTTC. It specifies CSVDRRGYGYTF.

The chain joins TRBV5-1 to TRBJ1-2, with D perhaps TRBD1 (6 bases). The CDR3 is made up of 14 amino acids. Trimming removed 2 bases from V and 8 bases from J, with 16 bases in between. CDR1 is SGHRS, CDR2 YFSETQ, per germline. The CDR3 region is CASSFDTGGGGYTF. The CDR3 DNA sequence: TGCGCCAGCAGCTTCGACACAGGAGGGGGGGGCTACACCTTC.

This clonotype turned up a few times. This chain uses TRBV20-1 with TRBJ1-3, with D unclear. The germline gives CDR1 DFQATT, CDR2 SNEGSKA (reference sequence). V was pared by 2 bases and J by 7 bases, with 6 bases between. The CDR3 is 11 amino acids. The CDR3, as DNA: TGCAGTGCTAGATCGGGGAACACCATATATTTT. Protein product: CSARSGNTIYF.

Only a few counts were recorded for this clonotype. The rearrangement uses TRBV4-1 and TRBJ1-5; 9 nucleotides match TRBD1. Trimming at V came to 0 bases and at J to 8 bases, leaving 11 bases not matched to a gene. This CDR3 region has 17 residues. In germline, CDR1 is MGHRA, CDR2 YSYEKL. The CDR3 DNA sequence: TGCGCCAGCAGCCAAGATTTGAGCAGGGGACAGGGAAAGCCCCAGCATTTT. Translating it yields CASSQDLSRGQGKPQHF.

This clonotype was observed many times. This chain links TRBV5-1 with TRBJ1-2, with D maybe TRBD1 (6 bases). The CDR3 extends over 18 amino acids. The germline gives CDR1 SGHRS, CDR2 YFSETQ. Deletions cut 4 bases from V and 2 bases from J, with 24 bases between. The CDR3 bases are TGCGCCAGCAGCACCTTACCTCCACCGACAGGAGGAAACTATGGCTACACCTTC. Translated: CASSTLPPPTGGNYGYTF.

This clonotype was seen only a few times. The chain couples TRBV6-1 to TRBJ1-5; D call uncertain. Germline V lookup: CDR1 MNHNS, CDR2 SASEGT. V shed 7 bases and J shed 4 bases, with 8 bases lying between them. The length of the CDR3 is 12 residues. CDR3 sequence: CASKLVNQPQHF. For the CDR3, the DNA is TGTGCCAGCAAATTAGTAAATCAGCCCCAGCATTTT.